This is a list of T cell receptor beta chains from one sample in a study of immune cell composition in non-small cell lung cancer. The method was immunoSEQ multiplex PCR; TCRdb's version includes in-frame clones alone and lacks a portion of them. This table holds thousands of clones, about 75% found once. The sample was lung tumor tissue. The receptor set was obtained from a human donor with non-small cell lung cancer. Each CDR3 is given with its conserved first and last residue. Fields, in order: D gene, V gene, J gene, clone size, CDR3 protein, CDR3 DNA. D genes are given only for firm matches. Where a row states a size, it is once, few, many or the class of an expanded clone; other rows omit it.

D gene: TRBD2
V gene: TRBV28
J gene: TRBJ2-3
clone size: few
CDR3 protein: CASSPASGRLPSTDTQYF
CDR3 DNA: TGTGCCAGCAGTCCCGCTAGCGGGAGGCTCCCTAGCACAGATACGCAGTATTTT

D gene: NA
V gene: TRBV5-6
J gene: TRBJ2-7
clone size: NA
CDR3 protein: CASSLDGFSYEQYF
CDR3 DNA: TGTGCCAGCAGCTTGGACGGGTTCTCCTACGAGCAGTACTTC

D gene: TRBD1
V gene: TRBV5-5
J gene: TRBJ2-2
clone size: NA
CDR3 protein: CASSFSGQGNTGELFF
CDR3 DNA: TGTGCCAGCAGTTTCTCGGGACAGGGGAACACCGGGGAGCTGTTTTTT

D gene: NA
V gene: TRBV27
J gene: TRBJ2-1
clone size: once
CDR3 protein: CASRSLGPVYNEQFF
CDR3 DNA: TGTGCCAGCAGATCCCTTGGGCCAGTATACAATGAGCAGTTCTTC

D gene: TRBD2
V gene: TRBV2
J gene: TRBJ2-3
clone size: NA
CDR3 protein: CASSGMVAGDTQYF
CDR3 DNA: TGTGCCAGCAGCGGAATGGTAGCGGGAGATACGCAGTATTTT

D gene: NA
V gene: TRBV10-2
J gene: TRBJ1-1
clone size: NA
CDR3 protein: CASRPRQQMNTEAFF
CDR3 DNA: TGCGCCAGCAGGCCCCGACAGCAGATGAACACTGAAGCTTTCTTT

D gene: NA
V gene: TRBV19
J gene: TRBJ2-1
clone size: NA
CDR3 protein: CATMGHSNEQFF
CDR3 DNA: TGTGCCACCATGGGACATTCCAATGAGCAGTTCTTC

D gene: NA
V gene: TRBV15
J gene: TRBJ1-5
clone size: NA
CDR3 protein: CATSGEDRFNQPQHF
CDR3 DNA: TGTGCCACCAGCGGAGAGGACAGATTCAATCAGCCCCAGCATTTT

D gene: NA
V gene: TRBV29-1
J gene: TRBJ1-2
clone size: few
CDR3 protein: CSVVLRGGYGYTF
CDR3 DNA: TGCAGCGTTGTTTTACGGGGGGGCTATGGCTACACCTTC

D gene: TRBD2
V gene: TRBV19
J gene: TRBJ2-3
clone size: NA
CDR3 protein: CASSRIAGGTDTQYF
CDR3 DNA: TGTGCCAGTAGTCGGATAGCGGGGGGCACAGATACGCAGTATTTT

D gene: TRBD2
V gene: TRBV19
J gene: TRBJ2-2
clone size: NA
CDR3 protein: CASSKLAGSTGELFF
CDR3 DNA: TGTGCCAGTAGTAAACTAGCGGGAAGTACCGGGGAGCTGTTTTTT

D gene: TRBD1
V gene: TRBV5-1
J gene: TRBJ1-1
clone size: NA
CDR3 protein: CASSLTGSAEAFF
CDR3 DNA: TGTGCCAGCAGCCTGACAGGGTCGGCTGAAGCTTTCTTT

D gene: NA
V gene: TRBV30
J gene: TRBJ1-5
clone size: few
CDR3 protein: CAWSVSGGQPQHF
CDR3 DNA: TGTGCCTGGAGTGTATCGGGGGGTCAGCCCCAGCATTTT

D gene: NA
V gene: TRBV5-5
J gene: TRBJ1-1
clone size: NA
CDR3 protein: CASSLAQGNTEAFF
CDR3 DNA: TGTGCCAGCAGCTTGGCACAGGGGAACACTGAAGCTTTCTTT

D gene: NA
V gene: TRBV5-1
J gene: TRBJ2-5
clone size: NA
CDR3 protein: CASSLGGIETQYF
CDR3 DNA: TGCGCCAGCAGCTTGGGAGGGATAGAGACCCAGTACTTC

D gene: NA
V gene: TRBV5-1
J gene: TRBJ2-1
clone size: NA
CDR3 protein: CASSSAGKAGVTEQFF
CDR3 DNA: TGCGCCAGCAGCTCGGCCGGGAAAGCAGGGGTCACTGAGCAGTTCTTC

D gene: NA
V gene: TRBV29-1
J gene: TRBJ2-1
clone size: NA
CDR3 protein: CSVETGNEQFF
CDR3 DNA: TGCAGCGTTGAAACGGGGAATGAGCAGTTCTTC

D gene: NA
V gene: TRBV19
J gene: TRBJ1-5
clone size: few
CDR3 protein: CASSIEGGYQPQHF
CDR3 DNA: TGTGCCAGTAGTATCGAGGGTGGGTATCAGCCCCAGCATTTT

D gene: NA
V gene: TRBV7-7
J gene: TRBJ1-3
clone size: once
CDR3 protein: CASSLSQGNGNTIYF
CDR3 DNA: TGTGCTAGCAGCTTATCCCAGGGGAACGGAAACACCATATATTTT

D gene: NA
V gene: TRBV18
J gene: TRBJ2-7
clone size: NA
CDR3 protein: CASSPGAAQTYEQYF
CDR3 DNA: TGTGCCAGCTCACCAGGGGCCGCCCAGACCTACGAGCAGTACTTC

D gene: NA
V gene: TRBV5-1
J gene: TRBJ2-2
clone size: NA
CDR3 protein: CASSHATGGVTGELFF
CDR3 DNA: TGCGCCAGCAGCCACGCCACAGGAGGGGTCACCGGGGAGCTGTTTTTT

D gene: TRBD2
V gene: TRBV5-1
J gene: TRBJ2-1
clone size: NA
CDR3 protein: CASSLALAGGGEQFF
CDR3 DNA: TGCGCCAGCAGCTTGGCACTAGCGGGAGGAGGTGAGCAGTTCTTC

D gene: NA
V gene: TRBV28
J gene: TRBJ1-6
clone size: NA
CDR3 protein: CASSLGGLGNSPLHF
CDR3 DNA: TGTGCCAGCAGTTTAGGAGGACTTGGCAATTCACCCCTCCACTTT

D gene: TRBD1
V gene: TRBV28
J gene: TRBJ2-1
clone size: NA
CDR3 protein: CASRADRDLYNEQFF
CDR3 DNA: TGTGCCAGCAGGGCTGACAGGGACCTCTACAATGAGCAGTTCTTC

D gene: NA
V gene: TRBV9
J gene: TRBJ1-2
clone size: NA
CDR3 protein: CASSVGGRGTNYGYTF
CDR3 DNA: TGTGCCAGCAGCGTCGGAGGGAGGGGAACGAACTATGGCTACACCTTC

D gene: TRBD1
V gene: TRBV6-5
J gene: TRBJ1-5
clone size: NA
CDR3 protein: CASKLTGLHQPQHF
CDR3 DNA: TGTGCCAGCAAACTGACAGGGCTCCATCAGCCCCAGCATTTT

D gene: NA
V gene: TRBV5-8
J gene: TRBJ2-5
clone size: once
CDR3 protein: CASSTWLGGGWQGTQYF
CDR3 DNA: TGTGCCAGCAGCACCTGGCTTGGCGGGGGCTGGCAAGGGACCCAGTACTTC

D gene: NA
V gene: TRBV5-4
J gene: TRBJ2-5
clone size: NA
CDR3 protein: CASSPTGRGVETQYF
CDR3 DNA: TGTGCCAGCAGCCCCACTGGGAGGGGGGTGGAGACCCAGTACTTC

D gene: NA
V gene: TRBV10-2
J gene: TRBJ1-4
clone size: NA
CDR3 protein: CASSETDPNEKLFF
CDR3 DNA: TGCGCCAGCAGCGAGACAGACCCTAATGAAAAACTGTTTTTT

D gene: NA
V gene: TRBV21-1
J gene: TRBJ1-4
clone size: NA
CDR3 protein: CASPRTGLNEKLFF
CDR3 DNA: TGTGCCAGCCCGCGGACAGGCCTTAATGAAAAACTGTTTTTT

D gene: NA
V gene: TRBV28
J gene: TRBJ2-7
clone size: NA
CDR3 protein: CASSPGTPRGVQYF
CDR3 DNA: TGTGCCAGCAGCCCCGGGACACCCCGGGGTGTGCAGTACTTC

D gene: NA
V gene: TRBV4-1
J gene: TRBJ2-1
clone size: NA
CDR3 protein: CASSQDIYQGRRNEQFF
CDR3 DNA: TGCGCCAGCAGCCAAGATATTTACCAGGGGCGCAGGAATGAGCAGTTCTTC

D gene: TRBD1
V gene: TRBV4-1
J gene: TRBJ2-5
clone size: NA
CDR3 protein: CASSPPGQLNQETQYF
CDR3 DNA: TGCGCCAGCAGCCCACCGGGACAGTTAAACCAAGAGACCCAGTACTTC

D gene: NA
V gene: TRBV29-1
J gene: TRBJ1-1
clone size: few
CDR3 protein: CSVGGQLVSEAFF
CDR3 DNA: TGCAGCGTTGGCGGACAGTTAGTGTCTGAAGCTTTCTTT

D gene: NA
V gene: TRBV11-1
J gene: TRBJ2-5
clone size: NA
CDR3 protein: CASSPDRGGYQETQYF
CDR3 DNA: TGTGCCAGCAGCCCCGATAGAGGAGGGTACCAAGAGACCCAGTACTTC

D gene: NA
V gene: TRBV2
J gene: TRBJ2-7
clone size: NA
CDR3 protein: CASSVRRGEQYF
CDR3 DNA: TGTGCCAGCAGTGTACGACGAGGCGAGCAGTACTTC

D gene: TRBD1
V gene: TRBV18
J gene: TRBJ1-2
clone size: NA
CDR3 protein: CASRGQGRGYTF
CDR3 DNA: TGTGCCAGCCGAGGACAGGGCCGGGGCTACACCTTC

D gene: TRBD2
V gene: TRBV28
J gene: TRBJ2-4
clone size: few
CDR3 protein: CASRVAGSLLRDF
CDR3 DNA: TGTGCCAGCAGAGTAGCGGGATCGCTTCTCCGGGACTTC

D gene: NA
V gene: TRBV28
J gene: TRBJ1-1
clone size: NA
CDR3 protein: CASSSPVGSGTEAFF
CDR3 DNA: TGTGCCAGCAGTTCACCCGTTGGGTCGGGGACTGAAGCTTTCTTT

D gene: TRBD1
V gene: TRBV7-8
J gene: TRBJ1-2
clone size: once
CDR3 protein: CASSTERPGQGTGYTF
CDR3 DNA: TGTGCCAGCAGCACAGAACGACCGGGACAGGGAACTGGCTACACCTTC

D gene: NA
V gene: TRBV6-1
J gene: TRBJ2-1
clone size: NA
CDR3 protein: CASGLNNEQFF
CDR3 DNA: TGTGCCAGCGGGCTCAACAATGAGCAGTTCTTC

D gene: TRBD1
V gene: TRBV28
J gene: TRBJ2-5
clone size: few
CDR3 protein: CASSLDRGRGETQYF
CDR3 DNA: TGTGCCAGCAGTTTAGACAGGGGGCGAGGTGAGACCCAGTACTTC

D gene: NA
V gene: TRBV11-2
J gene: TRBJ2-3
clone size: NA
CDR3 protein: CASSGRVTGTDTQYF
CDR3 DNA: TGTGCCAGCAGCGGGCGGGTAACAGGGACAGATACGCAGTATTTT

D gene: TRBD2
V gene: TRBV7-8
J gene: TRBJ2-5
clone size: NA
CDR3 protein: CASSRGRSEGTQYF
CDR3 DNA: TGTGCCAGCAGCCGCGGGAGGTCCGAGGGGACCCAGTACTTC

D gene: TRBD2
V gene: TRBV2
J gene: TRBJ2-1
clone size: NA
CDR3 protein: CASSLEKRLAGDEQFF
CDR3 DNA: TGTGCCAGCAGCTTAGAGAAGAGACTAGCGGGAGATGAGCAGTTCTTC

D gene: NA
V gene: TRBV5-1
J gene: TRBJ2-3
clone size: NA
CDR3 protein: CASRGTSTDTQYF
CDR3 DNA: TGCGCCAGCAGAGGGACTTCCACAGATACGCAGTATTTT

D gene: NA
V gene: TRBV20-1
J gene: TRBJ2-5
clone size: NA
CDR3 protein: CSAEFQETQYF
CDR3 DNA: TGCAGTGCCGAGTTCCAAGAGACCCAGTACTTC

D gene: TRBD2
V gene: TRBV5-1
J gene: TRBJ2-6
clone size: NA
CDR3 protein: CASSLVSGVAGANVLTF
CDR3 DNA: TGCGCCAGCAGCTTGGTTAGCGGGGTCGCTGGGGCCAACGTCCTGACTTTC

D gene: NA
V gene: TRBV30
J gene: TRBJ2-7
clone size: NA
CDR3 protein: CACRYKGRDKQYF
CDR3 DNA: TGTGCCTGCCGCTACAAAGGACGGGACAAGCAGTACTTC

D gene: NA
V gene: TRBV9
J gene: TRBJ1-6
clone size: few
CDR3 protein: CASSKTLTGPDSPLHF
CDR3 DNA: TGTGCCAGCAGCAAGACCTTAACAGGCCCGGATTCACCCCTCCACTTT

D gene: NA
V gene: TRBV2
J gene: TRBJ1-6
clone size: few
CDR3 protein: CASSTTARIHF
CDR3 DNA: TGTGCCAGCAGTACGACAGCACGTATCCACTTT

D gene: TRBD1
V gene: TRBV28
J gene: TRBJ1-6
clone size: once
CDR3 protein: CASRTGTGKDSPLHF
CDR3 DNA: TGTGCCAGCAGGACCGGGACAGGGAAGGATTCACCCCTCCACTTT

D gene: NA
V gene: TRBV7-9
J gene: TRBJ2-7
clone size: NA
CDR3 protein: CASSDPQGTGSYEQYF
CDR3 DNA: TGTGCCAGCAGCGATCCACAGGGTACCGGCTCCTACGAGCAGTACTTC

D gene: NA
V gene: TRBV10-2
J gene: TRBJ2-2
clone size: NA
CDR3 protein: CASSESGRSRELFF
CDR3 DNA: TGCGCCAGCAGTGAGTCGGGCCGTTCCCGGGAGCTGTTTTTT

D gene: TRBD1
V gene: TRBV18
J gene: TRBJ2-5
clone size: NA
CDR3 protein: CASSQLDREETQYF
CDR3 DNA: TGTGCCAGCTCACAATTAGACAGGGAAGAGACCCAGTACTTC